A single sample is the source of the 8 T cell receptor beta chains below, sequenced in a study of blood T cell repertoires in COVID-19. Only in-frame clones appear in the TCRdb table, and some are missing; sequencing was by immunoSEQ multiplex PCR. The table shows a few hundred thousand clones, with about 90% occurring only once. Sequencing was performed on peripheral blood. Source of these receptors: a person between 18 and 30 years old with COVID-19, enrolled during active disease.

CDR3 sequence reads: CASSEEPRTYEQYF. In DNA form, the CDR3 reads TGTGCCAGCAGTGAAGAACCCCGAACTTACGAGCAGTACTTC. V usage is TRBV6-1 and J usage is TRBJ2-7; the D is unclear. Deletions cut 1 base from V and 4 bases from J, with 11 bases between. CDR3 length equals 14 residues. Germline V CDR1 and CDR2: MNHNS, SASEGT.

The chain links TRBV5-4 to TRBJ2-3; 7 nucleotides match TRBD2. Germline V gives CDR1 SGHNT, CDR2 YYREEE (reference sequence). The CDR3 contains 16 residues. The J segment lost 4 bases and the V segment lost 2 bases, leaving 10 bases of the junction unmatched. The CDR3 sequence is CASSFASGIGADTQYF. CDR3 nucleotide sequence: TGTGCCAGCAGCTTCGCCAGCGGGATTGGGGCAGATACGCAGTATTTT. Variable domain in full (rest from reference TRBV5-4 and TRBJ2-3): ETGVTQSPTHLIKTRGQQVTLRCSSQSGHNTVSWYQQALGQGPQFIFQYYREEENGRGNFPPRFSGLQFPNYSSELNVNALELDDSALYLCASSFASGIGADTQYFGPGTRLTVL.

The gene calls are TRBV19 and TRBJ1-5; 7 nucleotides agree with TRBD1. Germline CDR1 LNHDA, CDR2 SQIVND (reference sequence). CDR3 length: 17 amino acids. J was trimmed by 2 bases and V by 3 bases; bases with no gene match: 10. The CDR3 DNA reads as TGTGCCAGTAGTATTCTACAGGGGATAGAAGGCAATCAGCCCCAGCATTTT. This gives the protein CASSILQGIEGNQPQHF.

The V call is TRBV29-1, the J call TRBJ2-7; D is perhaps TRBD2 (6 bases). V shed 6 bases and J shed 6 bases, with 18 bases lying between them. Germline V gives CDR1 SQVTM, CDR2 ANQGSEA. The CDR3 totals 13 residues. CDR3 sequence: CSVAPGTFSEQYF. CDR3 nucleotides: TGCAGCGTCGCCCCCGGGACTTTCTCCGAGCAGTACTTC.

This clone was seen just once. The rearrangement uses TRBV5-1 and TRBJ2-7, with 9 bases aligning to TRBD2. With 2 bases clipped from V and 5 bases from J, the junction kept 17 bases outside the gene matches. CDR1 is SGHRS, CDR2 YFSETQ, per germline. This CDR3 is built from 18 residues. CDR3 DNA: TGCGCCAGCAGCTTCGTAAGGGCTAGCGGGAAAGATGTTCACGAGCAGTACTTC. This translates into CASSFVRASGKDVHEQYF. The variable domain in full, with the rest retrieved from reference TRBV5-1 and TRBJ2-7, is KAGVTQTPRYLIKTRGQQVTLSCSPISGHRSVSWYQQTPGQGLQFLFEYFSETQRNKGNFPGRFSGRQFSNSRSEMNVSTLELGDSALYLCASSFVRASGKDVHEQYFGPGTRLTVT.

This chain joins TRBV4-2 and TRBJ2-1; D is uncertain. From germline, CDR1 is LGHNA and CDR2 YNFKEQ. The ends were cut back, 4 bases at V and 0 bases at J, with 10 bases in the middle. CDR3 length: 15 residues. CDR3 nucleotide sequence: TGTGCCAGCAGCCCCCACGGCGGCTCCTACAATGAGCAGTTCTTC. This gives the protein CASSPHGGSYNEQFF.

The CDR3 reads CASSSSDSPSLHF. CDR3 sequence (DNA): TGTGCCAGCAGCTCCTCGGACAGCCCTTCCCTGCATTTT. This chain uses TRBV7-2 with TRBJ1-5, with a possible D match to TRBD1 (6 bases). The germline V gene has CDR1 SGHTA and CDR2 FQGNSA. The CDR3 consists of 13 residues. Trimming cost V 4 bases and J 15 bases, with 19 bases left between them.

The chain links TRBV7-9 to TRBJ1-6; D remains ambiguous. The CDR3 spans 14 residues. The V end was cut by 2 bases, the J end by 7 bases, with 9 bases between. Looked up from germline, CDR1 is SEHNR and CDR2 is FQNEAQ (reference sequence). The CDR3 DNA follows: TGTGCCAGCAGCTTACTTACCGCGAATTCACCCCTCCACTTT. Encoded protein: CASSLLTANSPLHF.